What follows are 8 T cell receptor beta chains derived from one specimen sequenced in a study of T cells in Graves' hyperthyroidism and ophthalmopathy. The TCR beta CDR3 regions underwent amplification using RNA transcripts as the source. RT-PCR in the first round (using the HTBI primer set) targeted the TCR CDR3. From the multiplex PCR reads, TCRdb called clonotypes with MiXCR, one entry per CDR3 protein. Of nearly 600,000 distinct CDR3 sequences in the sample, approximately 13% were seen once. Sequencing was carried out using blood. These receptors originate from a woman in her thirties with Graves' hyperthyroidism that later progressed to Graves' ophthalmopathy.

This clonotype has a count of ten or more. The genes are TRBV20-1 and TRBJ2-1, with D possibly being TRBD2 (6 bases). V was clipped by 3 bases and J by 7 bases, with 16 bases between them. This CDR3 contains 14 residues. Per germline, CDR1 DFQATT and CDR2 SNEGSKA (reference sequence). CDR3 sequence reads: CSASLRLGWNEQFF. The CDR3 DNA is TGCAGTGCTAGTCTGAGACTAGGATGGAATGAGCAGTTCTTC.

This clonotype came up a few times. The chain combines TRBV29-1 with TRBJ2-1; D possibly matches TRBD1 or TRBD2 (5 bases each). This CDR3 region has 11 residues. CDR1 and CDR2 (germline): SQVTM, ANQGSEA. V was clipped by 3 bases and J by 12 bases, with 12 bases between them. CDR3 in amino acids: CSVEFRDGQFF. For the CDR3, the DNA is TGCAGCGTTGAGTTTCGGGACGGGCAGTTCTTC.

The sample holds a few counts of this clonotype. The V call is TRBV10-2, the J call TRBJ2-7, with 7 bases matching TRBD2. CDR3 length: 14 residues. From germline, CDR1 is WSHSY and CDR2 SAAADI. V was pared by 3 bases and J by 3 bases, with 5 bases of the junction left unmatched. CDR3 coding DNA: TGCGCCAGCAGTGACTCGGGAGGAGTCTACGAGCAGTACTTC. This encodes CASSDSGGVYEQYF.

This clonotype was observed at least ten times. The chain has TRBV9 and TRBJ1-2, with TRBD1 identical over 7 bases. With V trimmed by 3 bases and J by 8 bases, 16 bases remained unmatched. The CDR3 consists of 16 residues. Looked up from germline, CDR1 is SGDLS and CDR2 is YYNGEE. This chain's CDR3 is CASSATVGRGTVGYTF. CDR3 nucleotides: TGTGCCAGCAGCGCGACGGTGGGCAGGGGGACGGTGGGCTACACCTTC.

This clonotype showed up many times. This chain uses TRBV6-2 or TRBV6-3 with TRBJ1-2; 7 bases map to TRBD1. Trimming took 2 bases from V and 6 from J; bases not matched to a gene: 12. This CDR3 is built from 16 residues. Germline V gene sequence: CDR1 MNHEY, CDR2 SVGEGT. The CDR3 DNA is TGTGCCAGCAGTTACGGTGGCAACAGGGGAGTCGATGGCTACACCTTC. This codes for CASSYGGNRGVDGYTF.

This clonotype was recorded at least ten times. The DNA of the CDR3 is TGTGCCAGCAGCGTCAAAAATCAGGGGGTCTACTCTGGGGCCAACGTCCTGACTTTC. It yields the protein CASSVKNQGVYSGANVLTF. The V gene is TRBV9, the J gene TRBJ2-6; 7 positions agree with TRBD1. CDR1 and CDR2 from the germline V gene are SGDLS and YYNGEE. Trimming took 2 bases from V and 0 from J; bases not matched to a gene: 11. The CDR3 loop spans 19 amino acids. The full variable domain, completed using reference TRBV9 and TRBJ2-6, is DSGVTQTPKHLITATGQRVTLRCSPRSGDLSVYWYQQSLDQGLQFLIQYYNGEERAKGNILERFSAQQFPDLHSELNLSSLELGDSALYFCASSVKNQGVYSGANVLTFGAGSRLTVL.

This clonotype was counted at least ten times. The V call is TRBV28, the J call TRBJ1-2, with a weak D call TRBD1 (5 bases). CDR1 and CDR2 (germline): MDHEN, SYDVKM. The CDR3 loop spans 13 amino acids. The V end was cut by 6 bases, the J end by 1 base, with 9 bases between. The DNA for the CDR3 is TGTGCCAGCAGGCCAGGGAGTAACTATGGCTACACCTTC. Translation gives CASRPGSNYGYTF.

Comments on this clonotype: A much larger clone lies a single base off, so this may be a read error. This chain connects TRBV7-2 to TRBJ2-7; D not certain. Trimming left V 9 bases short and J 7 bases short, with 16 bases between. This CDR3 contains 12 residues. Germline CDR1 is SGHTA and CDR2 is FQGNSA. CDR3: CASGGEVGEQYF. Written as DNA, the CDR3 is TGTGCCAGTGGCGGTGAAGTGGGTGAGCAGTACTTC. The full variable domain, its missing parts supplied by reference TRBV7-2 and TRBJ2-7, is GAGVSQSPSNKVTEKGKDVELRCDPISGHTALYWYRQSLGQGLEFLIYFQGNSAPDKSGLPSDRFSAERTGGSVSTLTIQRTQQEDSAVYLCASGGEVGEQYFGPGTRLTVT.